The 28 T cell receptor beta chains reported below all come from one sample, sequenced in a study of cytomegalovirus exposure and HLA in healthy donors. This PCR relied on a set of 60 Vbeta primers and 13 Jbeta primers. Repertoires were generated with immunoSEQ multiplex PCR, while TCRdb's copy carries only in-frame clones and drops some. The profile shows 150,000 to 200,000 clones, approximately 82% of them singletons. The source material was PBMCs. The receptors derive from a woman under 30 in good health and CMV-seropositive.

The rearrangement links TRBV5-4 to TRBJ1-2, with 8 bases identical to TRBD1. The CDR3 is 13 residues long. With 4 bases clipped from V and 9 bases from J, the junction kept 8 bases outside the gene matches. Germline-derived CDR1 and CDR2 are SGHNT and YYREEE (reference sequence). The DNA of the CDR3 is TGTGCCAGCAGCCAAGGGACAGGTTGGCGCTACACCTTC. It yields the protein CASSQGTGWRYTF.

The V and J genes are TRBV27 and TRBJ1-3, with 7 bases aligning to TRBD1. The CDR3 extends over 15 amino acids. Trimming cost V 5 bases and J 4 bases; bases outside gene matches: 8. The V gene's germline CDR1 is MNHEY and CDR2 SMNVEV (reference sequence). The CDR3 here is CASSPTGDSGNTIYF. In DNA form, the CDR3 reads TGTGCCAGCAGTCCCACAGGGGACTCGGGAAACACCATATATTTT.

The chain recombines TRBV9 with TRBJ1-2; the D is unclear. The CDR3 extends over 15 amino acids. Germline loops: CDR1 SGDLS, CDR2 YYNGEE. Trimming removed 4 bases from V and 2 bases from J, with 15 bases in between. The DNA of the CDR3 is TGTGCCAGCAGCATGGTACGAGAATCGAACTATGGCTACACCTTC. Amino acid sequence: CASSMVRESNYGYTF.

The rearrangement links TRBV11-2 to TRBJ2-3, with D tentatively TRBD2 (6 bases). The germline V and J ends were trimmed by 2 bases and 2 bases, with 17 bases remaining between them. The CDR3 consists of 17 residues. Per the germline V gene, CDR1 is SGHAT and CDR2 is FQNNGV. The CDR3 loop reads CASSLFRAGPSTDTQYF. The CDR3 nucleotides read TGTGCCAGCAGCTTATTCCGGGCGGGGCCCTCCACAGATACGCAGTATTTT.

V is TRBV5-6 and J is TRBJ1-1, with D perhaps TRBD1 (6 bases). This CDR3 region has 14 residues. Germline V gives CDR1 SGHDT, CDR2 YYEEEE. Trimming left V 4 bases short and J 1 base short, with 11 bases between. The CDR3 DNA reads TGTGCCAGCAGCATCCGGACAGAGAACACTGAAGCTTTCTTT. The encoded protein is CASSIRTENTEAFF.

The V call is TRBV13, the J call TRBJ2-7, with 11 bases identical to TRBD2. The CDR3 is made up of 16 amino acids. Germline-derived CDR1 and CDR2 are PRHDT and FYEKMQ (reference sequence). Trimming took 5 bases from V and 3 from J; bases not matched to a gene: 9. CDR3: CASSARLAGSDYEQYF. CDR3 DNA: TGTGCCAGCAGCGCACGACTAGCGGGGTCTGACTACGAGCAGTACTTC.

V is TRBV7-3 and J is TRBJ2-1; 7 positions match TRBD2. Germline V lookup: CDR1 SGHTA, CDR2 FQGTGA. Trimming at V came to 2 bases and at J to 3 bases, leaving 13 bases not matched to a gene. This CDR3 has 18 residues. CDR3 nucleotide sequence: TGTGCCAGCAGCTTACACGGGTCAAGCGGGGACTTCTACAATGAGCAGTTCTTC. Amino acid sequence: CASSLHGSSGDFYNEQFF.

This chain links TRBV4-1 with TRBJ2-5; 11 bases map to TRBD2. The J call could be wrong; TRBJ2-7 is a better fit for the DNA end. CDR1 and CDR2 from the germline V gene are MGHRA and YSYEKL. The CDR3 runs 15 residues. The CDR3 DNA is TGCGCCAGCAGCCACTTACTAGCGGGAGATTACGAGCAGTACTTC. It specifies CASSHLLAGDYEQYF.

V is TRBV11-2 and J is TRBJ2-3; 14 positions agree with TRBD2. CDR1 is SGHAT, CDR2 FQNNGV, per germline. With V trimmed by 5 bases and J by 0 bases, 7 bases remained unmatched. The CDR3 spans 18 residues. The CDR3 DNA is TGTGCCAGCAGCCCGAGGACTAGCGGGGGGATTAGCACAGATACGCAGTATTTT. This translates into CASSPRTSGGISTDTQYF.

This clone has a handful of counts. The rearrangement uses TRBV5-4 and TRBJ2-7; TRBD2 matches at 9 bases. Germline V CDR1 and CDR2: SGHNT, YYREEE (reference sequence). With V trimmed by 4 bases and J by 5 bases, 4 bases remained unmatched. The CDR3 is 13 amino acids. The CDR3 spells CASSRGTSNEQYF. The CDR3 DNA reads TGTGCCAGCAGCCGCGGGACTAGCAACGAGCAGTACTTC.

This CDR3 reads CASSTPRREAERETQYF. The DNA of the CDR3 is TGTGCCAGCAGCACACCCCGTCGGGAAGCAGAAAGGGAGACCCAGTACTTC. The V call is TRBV9, the J call TRBJ2-5, with D maybe TRBD2 (5 bases). Germline CDR1 reads SGDLS; CDR2 reads YYNGEE. CDR3 length equals 17 residues. The ends were cut back, 4 bases at V and 5 bases at J, with 24 bases in the middle. Full variable domain (rest looked up from reference TRBV9 and TRBJ2-5): DSGVTQTPKHLITATGQRVTLRCSPRSGDLSVYWYQQSLDQGLQFLIQYYNGEERAKGNILERFSAQQFPDLHSELNLSSLELGDSALYFCASSTPRREAERETQYFGPGTRLLVL.

The chain has TRBV29-1 and TRBJ1-4; 7 nucleotides line up with TRBD1. The germline V gene encodes CDR1 SQVTM and CDR2 ANQGSEA. J was trimmed by 7 bases and V by 7 bases; bases with no gene match: 6. CDR3 size: 12 residues. CDR3: CSAGGQGEKLFF. CDR3 bases: TGCAGCGCAGGGGGTCAGGGTGAAAAACTGTTTTTT.

CDR3 nucleotide sequence: TGTGCCAGCAGCTTGCTTGAGGATGGCTACACCTTC. Protein product: CASSLLEDGYTF. This rearrangement joins TRBV5-4 to TRBJ1-2, with D unclear. Trimming stripped 1 base from V and 6 bases from J, with 7 bases between. This CDR3 is 12 amino acids long. Germline CDR1 reads SGHNT; CDR2 reads YYREEE (reference sequence).

The V and J genes are TRBV5-1 and TRBJ2-3; 13 bases line up with TRBD2. V shed 4 bases and J 4 bases; nucleotides not matched to a gene: 6. Germline assignment: CDR1 SGHRS and CDR2 YFSETQ. The CDR3 consists of 16 residues. The DNA for the CDR3 is TGCGCCAGCAGCGGAGGGACTAGCGGGGCAGCAGATACGCAGTATTTT. Protein sequence: CASSGGTSGAADTQYF.

The chain employs TRBV6-1 and TRBJ1-3; weak D call: TRBD1 (5 bases). Trimming took off 4 bases at V and 1 base at J, with 17 bases between the two ends. Germline V CDR1 and CDR2: MNHNS, SASEGT. This CDR3 is 17 amino acids long. CDR3 DNA sequence: TGTGCCAGCAGTGGGTGGGCGGAAGGGGTTTCTGGAAACACCATATATTTT. Translating gives CASSGWAEGVSGNTIYF.

This sequence joins TRBV7-9 and TRBJ2-1; 10 bases agree with TRBD1. V dropped 1 base and J dropped 8; count of bases not matched to a gene: 11. The CDR3 has 17 amino acids. Germline V lookup: CDR1 SEHNR, CDR2 FQNEAQ (reference sequence). The CDR3 coding sequence is TGTGCCAGCAGCTTAGTTCGGCGGGGACAGGGGACCGATGAGCAGTTCTTC. Translating gives CASSLVRRGQGTDEQFF.

This sequence joins TRBV4-1 and TRBJ2-6, with D perhaps TRBD2 (6 bases). Germline assignment: CDR1 MGHRA and CDR2 YSYEKL. Trimming left V 4 bases short and J 2 bases short, with 9 bases between. The CDR3 contains 15 residues. The CDR3 bases are TGCGCCAGCAGCCTCACGGGGGCTGGGGCCAACGTCCTGACTTTC. This encodes CASSLTGAGANVLTF.

V and J are TRBV7-8 and TRBJ1-4, with D possibly matching TRBD1 (5 bases). V lost 6 bases to trimming and J lost 8 bases, with 22 bases between them. The length of the CDR3 is 16 residues. The V gene's germline CDR1 is SGHVS and CDR2 FQNEAQ. CDR3 in amino acids: CASRQSRVGRGEKLFF. CDR3 DNA: TGTGCCAGCAGACAATCCAGGGTGGGGAGGGGAGAAAAACTGTTTTTT.

This clone showed up just once. V gene TRBV27 combines with J gene TRBJ1-1; D perhaps matches TRBD1 (6 bases). Trimming pared 5 bases from V and 1 base from J, leaving 20 bases between. The CDR3 is 17 residues long. Germline CDR1 MNHEY, CDR2 SMNVEV (reference sequence). CDR3 loop: CASSPSGGPFGNTEAFF. In DNA form, the CDR3 reads TGTGCCAGCAGTCCTTCGGGGGGCCCCTTCGGGAACACTGAAGCTTTCTTT.

V usage is TRBV6-6 and J usage is TRBJ2-1, with 7 bases matching TRBD1. Germline V lookup: CDR1 MNHNY, CDR2 SVGAGI (reference sequence). The ends lost 5 bases at V and 10 bases at J; junction bases unmatched: 8. This CDR3 comprises 13 residues. The DNA of the CDR3 is TGTGCCAGCAGTAACATCCGACAGGGCGAGCAGTTCTTC. Translated, it gives CASSNIRQGEQFF.

The chain uses TRBV6-5 and TRBJ2-2, with 9 nucleotides matching TRBD1. CDR3 length: 13 residues. Germline values: CDR1 MNHEY, CDR2 SVGAGI. V lost 7 bases to trimming and J lost 7 bases; unmatched junction nucleotides: 4. The DNA for the CDR3 is TGTGCCAGCACACAGGGGGCATACGGGGAGCTGTTTTTT. Its translation is CASTQGAYGELFF.

Note on this clone: A junction boundary mismatches the germline segment, possibly from a read error. This chain uses TRBV7-7 with TRBJ2-3, with 7 positions matching TRBD1. Germline-derived CDR1 and CDR2 are SSHAT and FNYEAQ (reference sequence). The CDR3 runs 15 residues. The CDR3 coding sequence is TGTGCTAGCAGCTTCCGGGACAGTGGCACAGATACGCAGTATTTT. This translates into CASSFRDSGTDTQYF.

The chain uses TRBV7-2 and TRBJ1-1, with a weak D call TRBD1 (5 bases). Deletions cut 4 bases from V and 4 bases from J, with 19 bases between. The CDR3 is made up of 16 amino acids. Germline-derived CDR1 and CDR2 are SGHTA and FQGNSA. The CDR3 reads CASSSSRRRGSTEAFF. In nucleotides, the CDR3 is TGTGCCAGCAGCTCCTCCCGACGGAGGGGTAGCACTGAAGCTTTCTTT.

This chain links TRBV29-1 with TRBJ1-3, with D possibly being TRBD1 (6 bases). This CDR3 is 18 amino acids long. Germline CDR1 and CDR2: SQVTM and ANQGSEA. V lost 4 bases and J 0 bases, leaving 22 bases between the germline ends. This CDR3 reads CSVAGSSRGYSSGNTIYF. In DNA form, the CDR3 reads TGCAGCGTTGCGGGTTCCTCCAGGGGCTATAGCTCTGGAAACACCATATATTTT.

The rearrangement links TRBV9 to TRBJ1-1; 9 nucleotides match TRBD1. The CDR3 extends over 14 amino acids. V lost 2 bases, J lost 8 bases, and 7 bases stayed unmatched. From germline, CDR1 is SGDLS and CDR2 YYNGEE. CDR3 sequence (DNA): TGTGCCAGCAGCGTGCGGACAGGGGTAGAGGAAGCTTTCTTT. This gives the protein CASSVRTGVEEAFF.

The chain links TRBV5-1 to TRBJ2-7; the D gene could be TRBD1 or TRBD2 (6 bases each). The V gene lost 1 base and the J gene lost 6 bases, with 23 bases spanning the gap. Germline V gives CDR1 SGHRS, CDR2 YFSETQ. The CDR3 totals 17 residues. CDR3 sequence (DNA): TGCGCCAGCAGCTTGCTGTCACAGTCCGGGAGAGGGGGCGAGCAGTACGTC. This translates into CASSLLSQSGRGGEQYV.

The CDR3: CASSVDPAFGPLHF. The CDR3 DNA reads as TGTGCCAGCAGCGTAGACCCAGCGTTTGGTCCCCTCCACTTT. The chain links TRBV9 to TRBJ1-6, with unresolved D. Trimming removed 0 bases at V and 13 bases at J, with 14 bases between. The CDR3 is 14 residues long. The germline CDR1 and CDR2 sequences are SGDLS and YYNGEE.

The chain combines TRBV7-3 with TRBJ2-5, with 7 bases aligning to TRBD1. The J call is uncertain, as TRBJ2-7 better fits the DNA end. The CDR3 covers 15 residues. In germline, CDR1 is SGHTA, CDR2 FQGTGA. CDR3 in amino acids: CASRLPPGQAYEQYF. In DNA, the CDR3 is TGTGCCAGCAGACTTCCCCCCGGACAGGCCTACGAGCAGTACTTC.